This entry concerns a single T cell receptor beta chain. Antigen: not known. The data belong to a study of CD8 T cells in ankylosing spondylitis. V lost 8 bases and J lost 7; bases outside the gene matches: 12. The germline V gene encodes CDR1 MNHNS and CDR2 SASEGT. The CDR3 sequence is 15 residues long. One entry per CDR3 protein, called by TCRdb with MiXCR from the 5' RACE reads. The table includes about 220,000 distinct CDR3 sequences, 15% to 20% detected once. Study-wide results and caveats: Ankylosing spondylitis blood seemed to carry a telltale TCR beta motif made of seven or eight highly homologous variants.

The source material was blood, either unsorted or a sorted T cell fraction (not recorded which). This TCR was sampled from a male donor with ankylosing spondylitis. The rearrangement uses TRBV6-1 and TRBJ2-1; 9 nucleotides agree with TRBD2. This chain's CDR3 is CASRGVAGVRNEQFF. CDR3 nucleotides: TGTGCCAGCCGAGGGGTAGCGGGAGTAAGGAATGAGCAGTTCTTC.